The 15 T cell receptor beta chains in this list originate from one sample, sequenced in a study of long-term antiretroviral therapy in people with HIV. Investigators performed immunoSEQ version v3.0 at survey level. The data were produced by immunoSEQ multiplex PCR, yet TCRdb's version contains in-frame clones alone and is incomplete. The sample yields some 25,000 clones, roughly 80% seen once. The source was unsorted PBMCs, collected 3 years after starting antiretroviral therapy. These receptors were collected from a man aged 35-49 years with HIV.

The V call is TRBV19, the J call TRBJ1-6; D not resolved. V shed 5 bases and J shed 9 bases, with 14 bases lying between them. The CDR3 is 14 residues long. CDR1 is LNHDA and CDR2 is SQIVND in the germline V gene (reference sequence). The chain's CDR3 is CASSPPEWISPLHF. DNA of the CDR3: TGTGCCAGTAGTCCGCCTGAGTGGATTTCACCCCTCCACTTT.

This chain links TRBV6-6 with TRBJ2-7, with 8 bases lining up with TRBD1. The germline V gene encodes CDR1 MNHNY and CDR2 SVGAGI (reference sequence). The CDR3 spans 14 residues. J was trimmed by 6 bases and V by 6 bases; bases with no gene match: 10. The CDR3 loop is CASSPGQGFSEQYF. In DNA, the CDR3 is TGTGCCAGCAGCCCCGGACAGGGTTTCTCCGAGCAGTACTTC.

This clone has only a few counts. The rearrangement links TRBV2 to TRBJ2-7, with unresolved D. V lost 3 bases and J 6 bases, leaving 3 bases between the germline ends. The CDR3 has 10 amino acids. Germline values: CDR1 SNHLY, CDR2 FYNNEI. The CDR3 DNA follows: TGTGCCAGCAGTGACATCGAGCAGTACTTC. This encodes CASSDIEQYF.

The V and J genes are TRBV10-2 and TRBJ2-7, with D hard to call. CDR3 length: 12 residues. CDR1 is WSHSY, CDR2 SAAADI, per germline. V gave up 4 bases and J gave up 2 bases, with 6 bases separating them. Here the CDR3 DNA reads TGCGCCAGCAGTGTTTCCGCCTACGAGCAGTACTTC. The encoded protein is CASSVSAYEQYF.

The chain couples TRBV29-1 to TRBJ2-1, with unresolved D. The germline V gene encodes CDR1 SQVTM and CDR2 ANQGSEA. The CDR3 contains 15 residues. Between the trimmed V and J ends, which lost 0 bases and 6 bases, there was a span of 15 bases. The CDR3 region is CSVEDRAEAPNEQFF. In DNA, the CDR3 is TGCAGCGTTGAAGATAGGGCCGAAGCCCCCAATGAGCAGTTCTTC.

The V gene is TRBV30, the J gene TRBJ1-1, with D unclear. The V gene lost 3 bases and the J gene lost 3 bases, with 14 bases spanning the gap. The germline V gene has CDR1 GTSNPN and CDR2 SVGIG (reference sequence). The CDR3 contains 14 residues. The CDR3 DNA sequence: TGTGCCTGGAGCGGAAACACCTTCCACACTGAAGCTTTCTTT. Translating it yields CAWSGNTFHTEAFF.

This clone has only a few counts. The V call is TRBV5-5, the J call TRBJ2-3, with no clear D. V was cut by 0 bases and J by 6 bases, with 8 bases left in between. The CDR3 contains 13 residues. The germline V gene encodes CDR1 SGHKS and CDR2 YYEKEE (reference sequence). The CDR3 here is CASSLASGDTQYF. Written as DNA, the CDR3 is TGTGCCAGCAGCTTGGCTTCTGGGGATACGCAGTATTTT.

This chain links TRBV28 with TRBJ1-2; maybe TRBD1 (5 bases). Trimming took 4 bases from V and 4 from J, leaving 10 bases between them. The CDR3 is made up of 13 amino acids. From germline, CDR1 is MDHEN and CDR2 SYDVKM. The CDR3 DNA reads as TGTGCCAGCAGTTCCGGGACGGCCTATGGCTACACCTTC. Protein sequence: CASSSGTAYGYTF.

In its sample, this clone was seen once. The V and J genes are TRBV29-1 and TRBJ2-7; 11 positions match TRBD2. This CDR3 region has 16 residues. The ends lost 7 bases at V and 0 bases at J; junction bases unmatched: 11. Germline CDR1 and CDR2: SQVTM and ANQGSEA. The CDR3 sequence: CSASGSGRAHSYEQYF. The CDR3 DNA is TGCAGCGCCTCGGGTAGCGGGAGGGCCCACTCCTACGAGCAGTACTTC.

This chain connects TRBV19 to TRBJ2-1; the match to TRBD2 covers 8 bases. CDR1 is LNHDA, CDR2 SQIVND, per germline (reference sequence). The V and J ends lost 7 bases and 9 bases, in that order; junction bases with no gene match: 2. The CDR3 length is 11 residues. CDR3 region: CASTREGEQFF. CDR3 coding DNA: TGTGCCAGTACCCGGGAGGGTGAGCAGTTCTTC.

This clone was seen once. This chain links TRBV6-1 with TRBJ2-7; tentatively, D is TRBD2 (6 bases). CDR1 MNHNS and CDR2 SASEGT come from the germline V gene. The CDR3 contains 19 residues. The ends were cut back, 4 bases at V and 0 bases at J, with 25 bases in the middle. The DNA for the CDR3 is TGTGCCAGCAGTGCGAGCGTTGGGGAGGCCGACTATAGCTCCTACGAGCAGTACTTC. The encoded protein is CASSASVGEADYSSYEQYF.

In its sample, this clone was seen once. The V and J genes are TRBV29-1 and TRBJ2-7; 7 bases match TRBD1. Germline CDR1 is SQVTM and CDR2 is ANQGSEA. The CDR3 loop spans 16 amino acids. V lost 1 base, J lost 2 bases, and 11 bases stayed unmatched. The CDR3 region is CSVEVSRTGVAYEQYF. The CDR3 DNA is TGCAGCGTTGAAGTATCCCGGACAGGAGTCGCCTACGAGCAGTACTTC.

This chain links TRBV7-2 with TRBJ1-2; 9 bases map to TRBD1. This CDR3 is 14 amino acids long. CDR1 and CDR2 from the germline V gene are SGHTA and FQGNSA. Trimming took 1 base from V and 8 from J; bases not matched to a gene: 5. CDR3 residues: CASSLGGQGGGYTF. In DNA, the CDR3 is TGTGCCAGCAGCTTAGGGGGACAGGGCGGCGGCTACACCTTC. Full variable domain (outside the CDR3, taken from reference TRBV7-2 and TRBJ1-2): GAGVSQSPSNKVTEKGKDVELRCDPISGHTALYWYRQSLGQGLEFLIYFQGNSAPDKSGLPSDRFSAERTGGSVSTLTIQRTQQEDSAVYLCASSLGGQGGGYTFGSGTRLTVV.

V is TRBV9 and J is TRBJ2-2, with 9 bases that match TRBD2. V shed 3 bases, J shed 6 bases, and the junction held 3 bases outside the gene matches. The CDR3 extends over 14 amino acids. Germline CDR1 SGDLS, CDR2 YYNGEE. CDR3 amino acids: CASSGGLAAGELFF. CDR3 coding DNA: TGTGCCAGCAGCGGGGGACTAGCCGCCGGGGAGCTGTTTTTT. Based on the CDR3 plus reference TRBV9 and TRBJ2-2, the full variable domain is DSGVTQTPKHLITATGQRVTLRCSPRSGDLSVYWYQQSLDQGLQFLIQYYNGEERAKGNILERFSAQQFPDLHSELNLSSLELGDSALYFCASSGGLAAGELFFGEGSRLTVL.

The CDR3 nucleotides read TGTGCCACGGCAGCGGCCAATTCACCCCTCCACTTT. This codes for CATAAANSPLHF. The chain links TRBV25-1 to TRBJ1-6; D unclear. This CDR3 contains 12 residues. The germline V gene encodes CDR1 MGHDK and CDR2 SYGVNS. Trimming cost V 10 bases and J 7 bases, with 11 bases left between them.